This T cell receptor beta chain was obtained from a study of beta chain features in type 1 diabetes. Across the whole study: The patients were much like the healthy donors in age, gender and cell yields. Over all samples combined, some 110 million sorted cells were examined.

Findings of the study overall: Moderately but significantly shorter TCRB CDR3s were found in Type 1 diabetes patients in all four CD4+ subsets.

Worth noting for this clone: Its specificity is not known.

Blood was drawn once from each donor into heparinised tubes. The draws averaged about 110 mL. Trimming removed 4 bases from V and 2 bases from J; junction bases left unmatched: 4. In germline, CDR1 is SGHRS, CDR2 YFSETQ. The CDR3 is made up of 15 amino acids. Reverse transcribing all isolated RNA meant expressed TCRB transcripts were sequenced. Sequencing used immunoSEQ multiplex PCR; TCRdb keeps in-frame clones, though not all of them. There are 100,000 to 150,000 clones in the sample; 17% occur only once, and roughly 2.5% lies in the top ten. The chain recombines TRBV5-1 with TRBJ2-3; 10 bases are a match to TRBD1. The TCR sequence derives from a man younger than 35 with type 1 diabetes. Sequencing was carried out using central memory CD4+ T cells from blood. CDR3 sequence: CASSTGQGNTDTQYF. The CDR3 nucleotides read TGCGCCAGCAGCACGGGACAGGGGAACACAGATACGCAGTATTTT.